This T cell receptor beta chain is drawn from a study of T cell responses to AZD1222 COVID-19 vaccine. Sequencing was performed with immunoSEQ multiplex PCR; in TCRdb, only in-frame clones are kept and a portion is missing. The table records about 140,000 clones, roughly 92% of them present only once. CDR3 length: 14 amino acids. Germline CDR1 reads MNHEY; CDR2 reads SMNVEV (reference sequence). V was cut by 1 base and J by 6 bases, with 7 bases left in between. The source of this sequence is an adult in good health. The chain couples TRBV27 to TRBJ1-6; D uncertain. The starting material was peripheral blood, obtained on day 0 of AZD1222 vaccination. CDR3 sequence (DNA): TGTGCCAGCAGTTTATTACAGAGTAATTCACCCCTCCACTTT. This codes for CASSLLQSNSPLHF.